These T cell receptor beta chains were read from a single sample in a study of blood T cell repertoires in COVID-19. Data came from immunoSEQ multiplex PCR; TCRdb stores just in-frame clones and leaves some out. The sample lists about 160,000 clones; roughly 87% were seen once. Sequenced sample: peripheral blood. Receptor source: a woman aged 55 to 70 who had recovered from COVID-19. The conserved cysteine and the conserved F or W are not part of the CDR3 here. Each record gives: V gene, J gene, CDR3 protein.

TRBV2	TRBJ1-2	ASSSQGAYGYT
TRBV6-1	TRBJ2-5	ASSEGLAVQETQY
TRBV7-9	TRBJ2-7	ASSQTGTYEQY
TRBV7-9	TRBJ2-1	ASSPLVTNEQF
TRBV24-1	TRBJ1-2	ATSDTLSRGYT
TRBV7-9	TRBJ1-5	ASSLGSGLGDSNQPQH
TRBV6-2/TRBV6-3	TRBJ1-3	ASSYFGSPNAVSGNTIY
TRBV27	TRBJ2-7	ASSLINGGNFYEQY
TRBV3-1/TRBV3-2	TRBJ1-4	ASSAGTGGYEKLF
TRBV1	TRBJ1-6	TSMRVSGPLH
TRBV4-2	TRBJ1-2	ASGVGEGGDGYT
TRBV9	TRBJ2-7	ASSVAGQSYEQY
TRBV24-1	TRBJ2-1	ATSLAGGEYNEQF
TRBV6-6	TRBJ1-5	ATDLGGNNQPQH
TRBV4-1	TRBJ2-5	ASSQVRLAGNAETQY
TRBV7-9	TRBJ1-2	ASSRSNRGLRPYYGYT
TRBV6-2/TRBV6-3	TRBJ2-7	ASSYSLAGGMDEQY
TRBV5-6	TRBJ1-6	ASSLGVVDSPLH
TRBV6-6	TRBJ1-5	ASSTDRVYQPQH
TRBV11-3	TRBJ2-3	ASSLARGAADTQY
TRBV5-1	TRBJ2-3	ASSLELGHTQY
TRBV3-1/TRBV3-2	TRBJ2-7	ASSQGAGSY
TRBV28	TRBJ1-1	ASSLGGGWTEAF
TRBV5-1	TRBJ2-1	ASSFQGDPYNEQF
TRBV19	TRBJ2-1	ASSIYGTVLSGSYNEQF
TRBV5-1	TRBJ2-2	ASSYTSNTGELF
TRBV18	TRBJ1-6	ASSPRTGSYNSPLH
TRBV15	TRBJ1-2	ATSRDPGDRGRGGYT
TRBV5-5	TRBJ2-5	ASSSPDRNQETQY
TRBV7-9	TRBJ2-7	ASSLQGAGGEQY
TRBV19	TRBJ2-5	ASSIERQETQY
TRBV7-9	TRBJ1-2	ASSYTGLSGYT
TRBV7-2	TRBJ1-5	ASSSYNQPQH
TRBV24-1	TRBJ2-2	ATSDPVVAGAGELF
TRBV6-1	TRBJ1-2	ASSEAPGNYGYT
TRBV6-5	TRBJ2-3	ASTRLGTDTQY
TRBV4-1	TRBJ1-1	ASSRPGTKMNTEAF
TRBV19	TRBJ2-7	ASSPWTGESYEQY
TRBV2	TRBJ1-1	ASSGPGGSTEAF
TRBV7-3	TRBJ1-6	ASSLQGHNSPLH
TRBV3-1/TRBV3-2	TRBJ1-1	ASSPSRGNTEAF
TRBV28	TRBJ2-1	ATDGQGKYNEQF
TRBV2	TRBJ2-1	ASRTSGGGGQF
TRBV4-3	TRBJ2-3	ASSQGIGRGTDTQY
TRBV4-1	TRBJ2-5	ASSQDNTGGQTQY
TRBV4-1	TRBJ2-3	ASSPKGVAADTQY
TRBV15	TRBJ2-1	ATSRVLLGDNEQF
TRBV9	TRBJ2-1	ASSNSGGFDEQF
TRBV10-1	TRBJ2-1	ASSAGTYNEQF
TRBV5-1	TRBJ2-2	ASSAASGGQSGELF
TRBV19	TRBJ1-5	ASSTRTGRGQPQH
TRBV6-5	TRBJ1-4	ASSYLYNEKLF
TRBV19	TRBJ2-5	ASSLQGPQETQY
TRBV6-5	TRBJ1-2	ASSYGHRDYGYT